The TCR beta chain under discussion was sequenced for a study of control samples from healthy donors and cancer patients (TCRdb year 2020). In the case of this clone: Its specific antigen is unknown. No quality values exist for individual bases; no much larger clone is one base distant.

Library construction relied on the immunoSEQ multiplex PCR assay. The source is immuneACCESS, and TCRdb retained only in-frame sequences with V and J called. Part of the clones is not carried over; for the studies checked, unresolved V genes explain less than half of this, and the remainder is unexplained. The sample has 150,000 or so clones on record, approximately 90% of them singletons. Roughly 0.7% of the sample is taken by the ten largest. Taken from cysteine to phenylalanine, the CDR3 has 15 residues. Only the CDR3 region is kept as DNA, spanning 45 bases read in frame from base 1. The germline V gene (reference sequence) sets CDR1 to LNHDA and CDR2 to SQIVND. Trimming takes 6 bases off V and 1 base off J; junction bases not matched to a gene: 4.

The sample consisted of blood. The sequence joins TRBV19 to TRBJ2-2, with 8 bases aligning to TRBD1. The clonotype was recovered from a woman aged 30 to 39 in good health. The sequence in DNA is TGTGCCAGTAGACCCGGGACAGGGAACACCGGGGAGCTGTTTTTT. This encodes CASRPGTGNTGELFF.